The next 24 T cell receptor beta chains were all read from a single sample in a study of blood T cells in healthy people across ages. A second PCR of about 6 to 11 cycles used a sample-barcoded 5' primer and a J-beta primer mix. TCRdb called the 5' RACE reads again in MiXCR, with one record for every CDR3 protein. Found here are some 1.6 million distinct CDR3 sequences, about 31% of them singletons; the top ten hold 11%. The sequenced sample consisted of blood. The source of these receptors is a woman in her thirties in good health.

This clonotype showed up just a few times. The rearrangement joins TRBV29-1 to TRBJ1-3, with D maybe TRBD1 (5 bases). The CDR3 extends over 13 amino acids. Germline-derived CDR1 and CDR2 are SQVTM and ANQGSEA. V was trimmed by 3 bases and J by 0 bases, leaving 6 bases between them. CDR3 sequence (DNA): TGCAGCGTTGACGGGGGCTCTGGAAACACCATATATTTT. Protein sequence: CSVDGGSGNTIYF.

The V call is TRBV20-1, the J call TRBJ2-7; TRBD1 or TRBD2 may be the D gene (5 bases each). The CDR3 contains 15 residues. Trimming removed 0 bases from V and 4 bases from J, with 16 bases in between. The V gene's germline CDR1 is DFQATT and CDR2 SNEGSKA (reference sequence). The CDR3 loop is CSARESRGRRYEQYF. As DNA, the CDR3 is TGCAGTGCTAGAGAGAGTAGGGGACGGCGATACGAGCAGTACTTC.

This CDR3 is CASSPQGGGGANVLTF. The DNA for the CDR3 is TGCGCCAGCAGCCCGCAGGGGGGCGGTGGGGCCAACGTCCTGACTTTC. The chain is built from TRBV5-1 and TRBJ2-6, with a tentative D call TRBD1 (7 bases). Germline lookup yields CDR1 SGHRS and CDR2 YFSETQ. CDR3 length equals 16 residues. Trimming removed 4 bases at V and 3 bases at J, with 14 bases between.

About this clonotype itself: Sequence at one end of the junction differs from germline and may be a read error. The CDR3 bases are TGTGCCAGCAATGAACCGGGACAGGTGCCCTACGAGCAGTACTTC. The encoded protein is CASNEPGQVPYEQYF. The chain couples TRBV2 to TRBJ2-7, with TRBD1 matching 8 bases. The length of the CDR3 is 15 residues. Germline CDR1 is SNHLY and CDR2 is FYNNEI.

This chain connects TRBV10-2 to TRBJ2-7; 10 bases are shared with TRBD1. CDR1 and CDR2 (germline): WSHSY, SAAADI. CDR3 length: 13 amino acids. This chain's CDR3 is CTTMGQGPYEQYF. The CDR3, as DNA: TGCACCACCATGGGACAGGGGCCCTACGAGCAGTACTTC.

The chain combines TRBV5-6 with TRBJ2-1, with TRBD2 as a possible D gene (5 bases). CDR3 length: 16 residues. Germline assignment: CDR1 SGHDT and CDR2 YYEEEE. V lost 10 bases, J lost 7 bases, and 27 bases lay in between. The CDR3 region is CAGTSNGLMLVNEQFF. The CDR3 DNA reads TGTGCCGGCACATCCAACGGACTCATGTTGGTTAATGAGCAGTTCTTC.

This clonotype was detected a few times. In DNA, the CDR3 is TGCAGTGCTAGAGATAGGCTCAGGGGATTTGGAGCTAACTATGGCTACACCTTC. Translation gives CSARDRLRGFGANYGYTF. The chain has TRBV20-1 and TRBJ1-2; maybe TRBD1 (6 bases). Germline CDR1 reads DFQATT; CDR2 reads SNEGSKA (reference sequence). V dropped 0 bases and J dropped 0 bases, with 20 bases sitting between them. CDR3 length equals 18 residues.

The CDR3 nucleotides read TGTGCCAGCAGTTTATCCAGGGGGCCTGGAAACACCATATATTTT. Its translation is CASSLSRGPGNTIYF. This chain connects TRBV12-3 or TRBV12-4 to TRBJ1-3, with 8 positions matching TRBD1. This CDR3 is 15 amino acids long. With 2 bases clipped from V and 2 bases from J, the junction kept 2 bases outside the gene matches.

About this clonotype: One junction end disagrees with the germline gene, perhaps due to a read error. This chain links TRBV9 with TRBJ2-3; a possible D gene is TRBD1 (5 bases). Germline V gives CDR1 SGDLS, CDR2 YYNGEE. This CDR3 contains 14 residues. Here the CDR3 reads CASNVGRATDTQYF. The CDR3 nucleotides are TGTGCCAGCAACGTAGGCAGGGCGACAGATACGCAGTATTTT.

This chain uses TRBV5-1 with TRBJ2-3; D may be TRBD1 (6 bases). The CDR3 contains 17 residues. V was trimmed by 0 bases and J by 2 bases, leaving 16 bases between them. Germline lookup yields CDR1 SGHRS and CDR2 YFSETQ. The chain's CDR3 is CASSLGGRDKTTDTQYF. The CDR3 nucleotides read TGCGCCAGCAGCTTGGGTGGACGGGACAAAACCACAGATACGCAGTATTTT.

The V gene is TRBV20-1, the J gene TRBJ2-6; either TRBD1 or TRBD2 may supply D (5 bases each). V lost 5 bases and J lost 2, with 10 bases in between. The CDR3 extends over 14 amino acids. CDR1 is DFQATT and CDR2 is SNEGSKA in the germline V gene (reference sequence). The CDR3 bases are TGCAGTGCTCGAGGGGTCCCTGGGGCCAACGTCCTGACTTTC. This gives the protein CSARGVPGANVLTF.

Worth noting for this clonotype: One end of the junction is discordant with germline, which a read error may explain. This chain links TRBV7-9 with TRBJ2-7; D remains unclear. The CDR3 is 16 amino acids. Germline lookup yields CDR1 SEHNR and CDR2 FQNEAQ (reference sequence). The chain's CDR3 is CTSSLASVGWDYEQYF. In nucleotides, the CDR3 is TGTACCAGCAGCTTAGCTTCCGTAGGGTGGGACTACGAGCAGTACTTC. Together with reference TRBV7-9 and TRBJ2-7, the CDR3 gives the full variable domain: DTGVSQNPRHKITKRGQNVTFRCDPISEHNRLYWYRQTLGQGPEFLTYFQNEAQLEKSRLLSDRFSAERPKGSFSTLEIQRTEQGDSAMYLCTSSLASVGWDYEQYFGPGTRLTVT.

The V gene is TRBV7-9, the J gene TRBJ2-1; 7 bases are shared with TRBD2. In germline, CDR1 is SEHNR, CDR2 FQNEAQ (reference sequence). The CDR3 has 14 residues. Trimming removed 8 bases from V and 3 bases from J; junction bases left unmatched: 7. CDR3 in amino acids: CASDAGAGYNEQFF. CDR3 DNA: TGTGCCAGCGATGCGGGAGCGGGCTACAATGAGCAGTTCTTC.

The table lists this clonotype with a few counts. The CDR3 is CASSKSGTGRLREKLFF. DNA of the CDR3: TGCGCCAGCAGCAAGTCCGGGACAGGGCGTCTTCGGGAAAAACTGTTTTTT. V is TRBV4-1 and J is TRBJ1-4, with 9 bases matching TRBD1. The CDR3 spans 17 residues. The germline CDR1 and CDR2 sequences are MGHRA and YSYEKL. J was trimmed by 8 bases and V by 5 bases; bases with no gene match: 15.

The chain uses TRBV30 and TRBJ1-1; D is possibly TRBD1 (6 bases). This CDR3 is 14 amino acids long. The germline V gene has CDR1 GTSNPN and CDR2 SVGIG (reference sequence). Between the trimmed V and J ends, which lost 0 bases and 1 base, there was a span of 9 bases. Here the CDR3 DNA reads TGTGCCTGGAGTGTACGGGGGGCGAACACTGAAGCTTTCTTT. Residues: CAWSVRGANTEAFF.

V is TRBV20-1 and J is TRBJ2-3; 10 bases align to TRBD2. CDR3 size: 15 residues. Germline V CDR1 and CDR2: DFQATT, SNEGSKA (reference sequence). V was clipped by 6 bases and J by 0 bases; unmatched bases: 6. The CDR3 DNA follows: TGCAGTGCGAGTAAGACTAGCGGGAGCACAGATACGCAGTATTTT. It encodes CSASKTSGSTDTQYF.

V gene TRBV14 combines with J gene TRBJ2-7; D not certain. CDR1 is SGHDN and CDR2 is FVKESK in the germline V gene. This CDR3 spans 13 amino acids. V shed 1 base and J shed 10 bases, with 14 bases lying between them. CDR3 region: CASSQGQAATQYF. The CDR3 DNA reads as TGTGCCAGCAGCCAAGGGCAGGCCGCCACCCAGTACTTC.

Only a few counts were recorded for this clonotype. The rearrangement links TRBV20-1 to TRBJ1-4, with a possible D match to TRBD1 (5 bases). The V end was cut by 1 base, the J end by 0 bases, with 12 bases between. Germline CDR1 DFQATT, CDR2 SNEGSKA (reference sequence). This CDR3 spans 16 amino acids. The CDR3 loop reads CSARGTGTATNEKLFF. The CDR3 nucleotides are TGCAGTGCTAGAGGTACCGGGACGGCAACTAATGAAAAACTGTTTTTT.

The sample holds many counts of this clonotype. This chain connects TRBV24-1 to TRBJ2-1; perhaps D is TRBD1 or TRBD2 (5 bases each). The CDR3 has 19 amino acids. The germline V and J ends were trimmed by 4 bases and 0 bases, with 21 bases remaining between them. Germline assignment: CDR1 KGHDR and CDR2 SFDVKD. The CDR3 coding sequence is TGTGCCACCAGTGAGCCCCCGGGTGGGGGAACCAGCTCCTACAATGAGCAGTTCTTC. This codes for CATSEPPGGGTSSYNEQFF.

The sample holds a few counts of this clonotype. The chain uses TRBV3-1 and TRBJ2-3; TRBD2 agrees at 8 bases. Per the germline V gene, CDR1 is LGHDT and CDR2 is YNNKEL (reference sequence). V shed 3 bases, J shed 4 bases, and the junction held 3 bases outside the gene matches. This CDR3 comprises 14 residues. The CDR3 here is CASSHSAGADTQYF. The CDR3 nucleotides read TGTGCCAGCAGCCATTCAGCGGGGGCAGATACGCAGTATTTT.

The V and J genes are TRBV5-6 and TRBJ2-7; tentative D call: TRBD1 (5 bases). Germline V lookup: CDR1 SGHDT, CDR2 YYEEEE. This CDR3 has 14 residues. The V and J ends lost 4 bases and 7 bases respectively, with 18 bases between them. CDR3 in amino acids: CASSPMGRGVEQYF. CDR3 coding DNA: TGTGCCAGCAGCCCGATGGGGCGTGGGGTGGAGCAGTACTTC.

This clonotype was counted ten times or more. The J gene is TRBJ2-5, the V gene TRBV29-1, with D possibly matching TRBD2 (5 bases). Germline V CDR1 and CDR2: SQVTM, ANQGSEA. V was pared by 3 bases and J by 4 bases, with 12 bases between. This CDR3 has 13 residues. Written as DNA, the CDR3 is TGCAGCGTTGAGAGCGGCAGTGGAGAGACCCAGTACTTC. It yields the protein CSVESGSGETQYF.

On this clonotype: Possible read error: a much larger clone is one base away. This chain links TRBV7-2 with TRBJ2-7; no clear D gene. The germline V gene encodes CDR1 SGHTA and CDR2 FQGNSA. CDR3 length equals 15 residues. This CDR3 is CASSLGAQSSCEQYF. The CDR3 bases are TGTGCCAGCAGCTTAGGGGCACAGAGCTCCTGCGAGCAGTACTTC.

The chain recombines TRBV20-1 with TRBJ1-2; unclear D gene. The CDR3 totals 16 residues. CDR1 is DFQATT and CDR2 is SNEGSKA in the germline V gene (reference sequence). V lost 0 bases and J lost 5, with 19 bases in between. CDR3 loop: CSARDTRSRLLYGYTF. For the CDR3, the DNA is TGCAGTGCTAGAGATACCAGATCCCGTTTATTATATGGCTACACCTTC.